One sample yielded the 3 T cell receptor beta chains listed below, sequenced in a study of blood T cell repertoires in COVID-19. Here immunoSEQ multiplex PCR was the method, and the copy in TCRdb shows in-frame clones only, minus some. The table records 250,000 to 300,000 clones, 70% to 90% of them present only once. Input material: peripheral blood. The receptors derive from a woman in her 70s with acute or convalescent COVID-19.

This chain links TRBV9 with TRBJ2-2, with TRBD2 identical over 7 bases. CDR3 length equals 15 residues. Germline V CDR1 and CDR2: SGDLS, YYNGEE. V gave up 0 bases and J gave up 4 bases; unmatched junction bases: 3. This CDR3 reads CASSVGGGVTGELFF. CDR3 coding DNA: TGTGCCAGCAGCGTAGGCGGGGGAGTCACCGGGGAGCTGTTTTTT.

This chain uses TRBV19 with TRBJ2-1; D is unclear. The germline V gene encodes CDR1 LNHDA and CDR2 SQIVND (reference sequence). The CDR3 is made up of 13 amino acids. V lost 0 bases to trimming and J lost 12 bases, with 12 bases between them. CDR3 nucleotide sequence: TGTGCCAGTAGTATAGATCAGGTTAGTTCGCAGTTCTTC. It translates to CASSIDQVSSQFF.

The chain joins TRBV7-6 to TRBJ1-1, with TRBD1 matching over 10 bases. With V trimmed by 0 bases and J by 8 bases, 6 bases remained unmatched. The CDR3 runs to 15 residues. The germline gives CDR1 SGHVS, CDR2 FNYEAQ. The CDR3 bases are TGTGCCAGCAGCTTAGCGGAGACAGGGGGCTCCGAAGCTTTCTTT. This encodes CASSLAETGGSEAFF.